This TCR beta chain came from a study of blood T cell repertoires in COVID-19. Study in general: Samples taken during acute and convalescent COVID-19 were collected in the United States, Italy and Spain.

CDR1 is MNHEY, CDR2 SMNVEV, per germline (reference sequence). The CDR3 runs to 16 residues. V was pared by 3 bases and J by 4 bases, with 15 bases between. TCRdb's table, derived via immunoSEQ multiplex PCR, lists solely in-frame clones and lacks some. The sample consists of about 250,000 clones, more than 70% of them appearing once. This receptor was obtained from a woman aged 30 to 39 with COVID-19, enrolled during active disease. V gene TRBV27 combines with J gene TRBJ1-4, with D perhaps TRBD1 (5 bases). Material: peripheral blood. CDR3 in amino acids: CASSLAAWQGNEKLFF. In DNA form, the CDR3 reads TGTGCCAGCAGTTTGGCTGCGTGGCAGGGTAATGAAAAACTGTTTTTT. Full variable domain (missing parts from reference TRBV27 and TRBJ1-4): EAQVTQNPRYLITVTGKKLTVTCSQNMNHEYMSWYRQDPGLGLRQIYYSMNVEVTDKGDVPEGYKVSRKEKRNFPLILESPSPNQTSLYFCASSLAAWQGNEKLFFGSGTQLSVL.